This TCR beta chain was profiled in a study of cytomegalovirus exposure and HLA in healthy donors. Overall study findings and caveats: Cytomegalovirus-associated status was assigned to 164 TCR beta chains. Earlier analysis yielded a pattern in which most TCR beta V segments were productive about 90% or about 30% of the time. Apart from CMV serostatus, no immune exposure information was available.

V trimming: 4 bases; J trimming: 1 base; junction bases outside the gene matches: 4. The CDR3 loop spans 15 amino acids. Germline lookup yields CDR1 SGHVS and CDR2 FNYEAQ. PCR used 60 Vbeta primers and 13 Jbeta primers. Sequencing used immunoSEQ multiplex PCR; TCRdb keeps in-frame clones, though not all of them. The sample lists around 200,000 clones, around 80% occurring once. The study sampled nominally healthy donors, though unrecorded immune exposures were likely. As to this clone: The antigen is undetermined.

This clonotype was obtained from a girl between 2 and 10 years old in good health and CMV-seropositive. Sequencing input: PBMCs. The gene calls are TRBV7-6 and TRBJ2-5, with 9 bases lining up with TRBD2. CDR3 in amino acids: CASSSRGGGQETQYF. The CDR3 nucleotides read TGTGCCAGCAGCTCTCGCGGGGGGGGCCAAGAGACCCAGTACTTC.